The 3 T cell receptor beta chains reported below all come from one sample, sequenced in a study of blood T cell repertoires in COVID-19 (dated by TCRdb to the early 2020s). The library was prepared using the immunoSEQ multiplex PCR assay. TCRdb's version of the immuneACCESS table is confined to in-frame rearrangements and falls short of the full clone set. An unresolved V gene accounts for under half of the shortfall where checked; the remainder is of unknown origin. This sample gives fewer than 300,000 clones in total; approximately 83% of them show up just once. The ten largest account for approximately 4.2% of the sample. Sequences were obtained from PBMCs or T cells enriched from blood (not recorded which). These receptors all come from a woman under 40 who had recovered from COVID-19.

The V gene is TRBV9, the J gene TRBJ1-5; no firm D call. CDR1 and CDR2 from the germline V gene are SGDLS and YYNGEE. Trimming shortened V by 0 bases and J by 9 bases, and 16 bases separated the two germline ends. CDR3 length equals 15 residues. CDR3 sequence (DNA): TGTGCCAGCAGCGTAGGACGGGCGGGTGTCACGCCCCAGCATTTT. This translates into CASSVGRAGVTPQHF.

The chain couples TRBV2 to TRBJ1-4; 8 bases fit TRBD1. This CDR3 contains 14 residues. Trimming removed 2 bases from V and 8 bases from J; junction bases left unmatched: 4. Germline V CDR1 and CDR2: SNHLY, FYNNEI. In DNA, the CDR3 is TGTGCCAGCAGTGAAATGACAGGGGTCGAAAAACTGTTTTTT. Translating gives CASSEMTGVEKLFF.

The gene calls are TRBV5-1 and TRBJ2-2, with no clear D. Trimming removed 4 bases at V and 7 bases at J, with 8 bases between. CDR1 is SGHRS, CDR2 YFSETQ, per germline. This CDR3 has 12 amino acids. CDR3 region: CASSPQFGELFF. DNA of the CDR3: TGCGCCAGCAGCCCCCAATTCGGGGAGCTGTTTTTT. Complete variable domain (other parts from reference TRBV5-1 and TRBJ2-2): KAGVTQTPRYLIKTRGQQVTLSCSPISGHRSVSWYQQTPGQGLQFLFEYFSETQRNKGNFPGRFSGRQFSNSRSEMNVSTLELGDSALYLCASSPQFGELFFGEGSRLTVL.